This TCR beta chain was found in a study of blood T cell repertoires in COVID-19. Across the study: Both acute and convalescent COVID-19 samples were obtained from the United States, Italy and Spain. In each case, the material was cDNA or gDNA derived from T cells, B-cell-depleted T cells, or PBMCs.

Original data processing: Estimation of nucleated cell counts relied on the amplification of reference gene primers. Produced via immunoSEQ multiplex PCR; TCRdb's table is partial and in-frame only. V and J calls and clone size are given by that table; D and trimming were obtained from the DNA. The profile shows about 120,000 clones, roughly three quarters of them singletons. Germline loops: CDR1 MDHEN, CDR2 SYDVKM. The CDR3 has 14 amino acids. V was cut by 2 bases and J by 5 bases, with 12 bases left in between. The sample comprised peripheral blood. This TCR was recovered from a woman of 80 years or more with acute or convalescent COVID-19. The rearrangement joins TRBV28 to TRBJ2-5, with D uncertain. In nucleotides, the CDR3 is TGTGCCAGCAGTTTAAAGTTTCTGAGGGAGACCCAGTACTTC. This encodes CASSLKFLRETQYF.